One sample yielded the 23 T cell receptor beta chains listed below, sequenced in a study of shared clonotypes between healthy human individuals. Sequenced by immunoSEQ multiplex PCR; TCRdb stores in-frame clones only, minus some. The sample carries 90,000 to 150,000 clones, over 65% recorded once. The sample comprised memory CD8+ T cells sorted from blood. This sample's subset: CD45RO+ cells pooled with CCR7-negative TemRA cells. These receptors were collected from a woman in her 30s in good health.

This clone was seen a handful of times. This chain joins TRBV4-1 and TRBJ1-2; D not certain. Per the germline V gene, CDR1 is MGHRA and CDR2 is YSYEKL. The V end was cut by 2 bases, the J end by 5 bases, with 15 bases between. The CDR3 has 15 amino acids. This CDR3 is CASSQLRGRDYGYTF. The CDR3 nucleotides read TGCGCCAGCAGCCAACTACGAGGGAGAGATTATGGCTACACCTTC.

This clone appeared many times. In DNA, the CDR3 is TGTGCCAGCAGTCAATACGGACTAGCGGGAAGATACGAGCAGTACTTC. Translation: CASSQYGLAGRYEQYF. The chain has TRBV28 and TRBJ2-7, with 12 bases lining up with TRBD2. CDR3 size: 16 residues. V dropped 5 bases and J dropped 4; count of bases not matched to a gene: 9. The germline V gene has CDR1 MDHEN and CDR2 SYDVKM.

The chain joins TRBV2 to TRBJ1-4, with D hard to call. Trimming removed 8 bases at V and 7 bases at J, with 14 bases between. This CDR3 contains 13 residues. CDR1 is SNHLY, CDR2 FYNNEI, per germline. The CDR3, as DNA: TGTGCCAGCCGAGGGATAAGTGGTGAAAAACTGTTTTTT. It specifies CASRGISGEKLFF.

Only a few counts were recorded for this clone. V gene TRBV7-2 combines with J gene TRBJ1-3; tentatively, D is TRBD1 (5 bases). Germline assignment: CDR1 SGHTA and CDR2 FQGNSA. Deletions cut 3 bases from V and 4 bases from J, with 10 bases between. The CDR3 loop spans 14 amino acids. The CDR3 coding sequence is TGTGCCAGCAGCTTGTCAGGGTTGGGAAACACCATATATTTT. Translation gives CASSLSGLGNTIYF.

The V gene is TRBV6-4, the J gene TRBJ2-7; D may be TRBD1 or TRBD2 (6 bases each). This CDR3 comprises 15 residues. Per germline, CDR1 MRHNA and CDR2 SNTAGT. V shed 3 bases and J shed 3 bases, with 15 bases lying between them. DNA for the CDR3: TGTGCCAGCAGTGAGCTAGCGACAGGCTTCTACGAGCAGTACTTC. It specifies CASSELATGFYEQYF.

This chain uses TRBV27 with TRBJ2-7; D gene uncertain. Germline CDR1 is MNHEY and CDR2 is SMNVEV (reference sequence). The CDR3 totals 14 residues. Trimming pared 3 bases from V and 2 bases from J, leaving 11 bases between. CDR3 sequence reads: CASSFQEPPYEQYF. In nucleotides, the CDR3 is TGTGCCAGCAGTTTCCAGGAGCCTCCCTACGAGCAGTACTTC.

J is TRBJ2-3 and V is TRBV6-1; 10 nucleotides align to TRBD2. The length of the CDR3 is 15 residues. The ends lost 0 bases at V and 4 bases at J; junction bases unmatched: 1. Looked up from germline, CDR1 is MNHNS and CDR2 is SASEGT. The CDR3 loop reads CASSEAAGGSDTQYF. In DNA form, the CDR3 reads TGTGCCAGCAGTGAAGCAGCGGGAGGGTCAGATACGCAGTATTTT.

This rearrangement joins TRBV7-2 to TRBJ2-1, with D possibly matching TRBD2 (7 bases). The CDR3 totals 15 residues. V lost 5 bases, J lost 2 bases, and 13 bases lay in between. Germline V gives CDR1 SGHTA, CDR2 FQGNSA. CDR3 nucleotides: TGTGCCAGCAGCCCTCCGGGGGGCCCCTACAATGAGCAGTTCTTC. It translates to CASSPPGGPYNEQFF.

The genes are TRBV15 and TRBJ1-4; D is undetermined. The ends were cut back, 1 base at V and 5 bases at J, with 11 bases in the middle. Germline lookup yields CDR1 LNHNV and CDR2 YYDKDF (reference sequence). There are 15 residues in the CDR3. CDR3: CATSRGEGGNEKLFF. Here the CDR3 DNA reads TGTGCCACCAGCAGAGGGGAGGGAGGCAATGAAAAACTGTTTTTT.

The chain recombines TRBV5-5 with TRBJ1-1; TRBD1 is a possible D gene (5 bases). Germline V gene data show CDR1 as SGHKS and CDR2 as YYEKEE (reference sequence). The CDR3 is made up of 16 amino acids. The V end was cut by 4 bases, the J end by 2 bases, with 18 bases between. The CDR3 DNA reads TGTGCCAGCAGCGTCGTAACCCTGACAGAAAACACTGAAGCTTTCTTT. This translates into CASSVVTLTENTEAFF.

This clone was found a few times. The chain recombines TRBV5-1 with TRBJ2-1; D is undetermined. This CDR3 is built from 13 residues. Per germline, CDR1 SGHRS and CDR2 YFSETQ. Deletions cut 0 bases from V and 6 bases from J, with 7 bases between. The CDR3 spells CASSLAGTNEQFF. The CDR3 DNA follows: TGCGCCAGCAGCTTGGCGGGTACCAATGAGCAGTTCTTC.

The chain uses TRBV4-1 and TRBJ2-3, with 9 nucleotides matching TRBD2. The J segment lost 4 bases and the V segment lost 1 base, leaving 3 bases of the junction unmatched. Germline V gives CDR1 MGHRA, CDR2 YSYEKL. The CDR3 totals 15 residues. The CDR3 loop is CASSQGLAGADTQYF. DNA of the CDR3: TGCGCCAGCAGCCAAGGGTTAGCGGGAGCAGATACGCAGTATTTT.

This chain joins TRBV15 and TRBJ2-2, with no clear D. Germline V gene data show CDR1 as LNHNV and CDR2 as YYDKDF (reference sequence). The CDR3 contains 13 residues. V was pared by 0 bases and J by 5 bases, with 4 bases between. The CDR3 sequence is CATSRERTGELFF. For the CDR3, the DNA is TGTGCCACCAGCAGAGAGAGAACCGGGGAGCTGTTTTTT.

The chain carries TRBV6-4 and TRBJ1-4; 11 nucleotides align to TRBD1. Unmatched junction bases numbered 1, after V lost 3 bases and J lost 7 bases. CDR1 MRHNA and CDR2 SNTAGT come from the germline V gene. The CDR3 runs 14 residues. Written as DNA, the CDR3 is TGTGCCAGCAGTGAAGGGACAGGGGGTGAAAAACTGTTTTTT. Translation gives CASSEGTGGEKLFF.

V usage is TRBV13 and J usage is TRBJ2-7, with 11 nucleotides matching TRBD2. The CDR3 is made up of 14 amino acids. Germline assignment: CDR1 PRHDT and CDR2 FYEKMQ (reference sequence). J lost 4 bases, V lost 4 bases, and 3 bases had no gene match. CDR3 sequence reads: CASSCTSGGYEQYF. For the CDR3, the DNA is TGTGCCAGCAGCTGCACTAGCGGGGGTTACGAGCAGTACTTC.

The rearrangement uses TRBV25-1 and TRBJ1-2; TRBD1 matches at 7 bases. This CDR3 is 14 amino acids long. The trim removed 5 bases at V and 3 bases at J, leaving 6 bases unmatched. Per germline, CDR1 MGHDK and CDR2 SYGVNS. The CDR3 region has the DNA TGTGCCAGCAGTTCGGGAGGGGGCGACTATGGCTACACCTTC. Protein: CASSSGGGDYGYTF.

The CDR3 reads CASRTLANEQFF. The CDR3 nucleotides read TGTGCCAGTAGAACACTAGCAAATGAGCAGTTCTTC. The rearrangement uses TRBV19 and TRBJ2-1, with D possibly matching TRBD2 (6 bases). Per the germline V gene, CDR1 is LNHDA and CDR2 is SQIVND (reference sequence). The CDR3 is made up of 12 amino acids. V gave up 6 bases and J gave up 7 bases, with 10 bases separating them.

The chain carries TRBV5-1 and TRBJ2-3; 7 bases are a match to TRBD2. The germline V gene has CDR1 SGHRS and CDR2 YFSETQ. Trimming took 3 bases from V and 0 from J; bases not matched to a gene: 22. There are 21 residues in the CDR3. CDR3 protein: CASSCLAAPGLPYCSTDTQYF. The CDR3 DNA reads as TGCGCCAGCAGCTGTCTCGCTGCGCCGGGACTACCCTACTGTAGCACAGATACGCAGTATTTT.

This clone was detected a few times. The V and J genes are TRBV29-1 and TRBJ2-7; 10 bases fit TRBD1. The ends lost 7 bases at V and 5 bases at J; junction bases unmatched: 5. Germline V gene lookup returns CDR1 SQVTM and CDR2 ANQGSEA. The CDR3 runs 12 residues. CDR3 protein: CSDGQGGNEQYF. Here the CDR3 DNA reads TGCAGCGATGGACAGGGGGGGAACGAGCAGTACTTC.

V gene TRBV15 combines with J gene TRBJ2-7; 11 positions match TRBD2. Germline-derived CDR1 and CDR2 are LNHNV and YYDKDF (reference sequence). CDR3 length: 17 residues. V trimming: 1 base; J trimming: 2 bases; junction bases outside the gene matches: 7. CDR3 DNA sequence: TGTGCCACCAGCAGAGTGTCAACTAGCGGGAGTACCTACGAGCAGTACTTC. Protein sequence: CATSRVSTSGSTYEQYF.

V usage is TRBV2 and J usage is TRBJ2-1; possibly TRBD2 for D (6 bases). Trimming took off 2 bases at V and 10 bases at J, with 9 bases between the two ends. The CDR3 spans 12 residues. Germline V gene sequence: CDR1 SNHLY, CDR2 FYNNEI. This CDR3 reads CASSESSDEQFF. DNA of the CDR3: TGTGCCAGCAGTGAATCTAGCGACGAGCAGTTCTTC.

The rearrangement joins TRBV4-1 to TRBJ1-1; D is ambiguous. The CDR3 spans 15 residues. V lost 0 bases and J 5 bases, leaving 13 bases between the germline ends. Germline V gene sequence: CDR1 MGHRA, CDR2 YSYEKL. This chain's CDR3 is CASSQEGGIGTEAFF. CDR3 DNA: TGCGCCAGCAGCCAAGAGGGCGGGATTGGTACTGAAGCTTTCTTT.

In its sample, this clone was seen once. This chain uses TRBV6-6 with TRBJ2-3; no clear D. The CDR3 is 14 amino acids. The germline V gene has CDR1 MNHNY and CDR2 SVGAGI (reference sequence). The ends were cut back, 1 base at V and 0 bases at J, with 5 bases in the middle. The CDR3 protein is CASSYYLSTDTQYF. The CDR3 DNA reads TGTGCCAGCAGTTACTATCTCAGCACAGATACGCAGTATTTT.